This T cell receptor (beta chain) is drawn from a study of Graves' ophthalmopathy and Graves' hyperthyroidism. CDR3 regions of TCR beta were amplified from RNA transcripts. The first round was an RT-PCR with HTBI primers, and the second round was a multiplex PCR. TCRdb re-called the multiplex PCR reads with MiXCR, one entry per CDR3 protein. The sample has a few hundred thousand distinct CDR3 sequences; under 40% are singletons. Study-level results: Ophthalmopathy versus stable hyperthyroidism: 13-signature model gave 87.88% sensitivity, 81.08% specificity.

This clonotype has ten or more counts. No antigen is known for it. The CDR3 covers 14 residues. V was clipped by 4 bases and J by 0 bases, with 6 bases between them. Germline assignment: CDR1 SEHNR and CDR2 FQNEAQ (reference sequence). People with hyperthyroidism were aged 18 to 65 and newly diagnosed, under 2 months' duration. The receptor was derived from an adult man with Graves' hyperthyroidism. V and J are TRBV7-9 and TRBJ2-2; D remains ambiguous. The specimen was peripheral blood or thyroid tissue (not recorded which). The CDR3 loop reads CASSSNSNTGELFF. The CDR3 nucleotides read TGTGCCAGCAGCTCAAATTCGAACACCGGGGAGCTGTTTTTT.